These T cell receptor beta chains were read from a single sample in a study of cytomegalovirus exposure and HLA in healthy donors. Measured with immunoSEQ multiplex PCR; TCRdb has only the in-frame clones, and not every one. The repertoire holds 150,000 to 160,000 clones, with 85% as singletons. Sequencing input: PBMCs. All receptors derive from a young woman in good health and CMV-seronegative. The CDR3 runs from the conserved cysteine through the conserved F or W. The D gene is left open where the match is weak. Not every row has a clone size; where given, it reads once, few, many or a size class.

NA	TRBV29-1	NA	TRBJ1-2	TGCGGCGCCACCCCGTCGGGGCGGGAGGGCTACACCTTC	CGATPSGREGYTF
TRBD2	TRBV4-3	NA	TRBJ2-2	TGCGCCAGCAGCCAAGAGACTAGCGGGAGGTATGCCACCGGGGAGCTGTTTTTT	CASSQETSGRYATGELFF
NA	TRBV9	NA	TRBJ2-7	TGTGCCAGCAGTCCTGTTACAGGGAAGGGCGGGCAGTACTTC	CASSPVTGKGGQYF
TRBD2	TRBV19	once	TRBJ2-5	TGTGCCAGTAGTGTTAGCGGGAAACAAGAGACCCAGTACTTC	CASSVSGKQETQYF
TRBD1	TRBV4-3	NA	TRBJ2-1	TGCGCCAGCAGCCGTCCGGGACAGGGGTTCAATGAGCAGTTCTTC	CASSRPGQGFNEQFF
NA	TRBV7-2	NA	TRBJ1-2	TGTGCCAGCAGCTTAGTCGGAGAGGGCGCGGACTATGGCTACACCTTC	CASSLVGEGADYGYTF
TRBD1	TRBV5-4	NA	TRBJ2-7	TGTGCCAGCAGCTCCAGAGACAGGGGACAAACGTCCTACGAGCAGTACTTC	CASSSRDRGQTSYEQYF
NA	TRBV2	NA	TRBJ2-6	TGTGCCAGCAGTGAAGCACGAGTCTCTGGGGCCAACGTCCTGACTTTC	CASSEARVSGANVLTF
NA	TRBV2	NA	TRBJ2-2	TGTGCCAGCAGTGACGAGGTCCACGGGGAGCTGTTTTTT	CASSDEVHGELFF
NA	TRBV4-2	NA	TRBJ2-7	TGTGCCAGCAGCCAAGACTCCGGGGTCCGGGAGCAGTACTTC	CASSQDSGVREQYF
NA	TRBV9	NA	TRBJ2-1	TGTGCCAGCAGCGTAGTGGGTAGCGTTGATGAGCAGTTCTTC	CASSVVGSVDEQFF
NA	TRBV7-2	NA	TRBJ2-7	TGTGCCAGCAGCTTAAGAGGGAGGCTGGGCTCCTACGAGCAGTACTTC	CASSLRGRLGSYEQYF
TRBD2	TRBV19	NA	TRBJ2-2	TGTGCCAGTACATCAGGACTAGCGGGAGGCACCGGGGAGCTGTTTTTT	CASTSGLAGGTGELFF
TRBD1	TRBV28	NA	TRBJ1-3	TGTGCCAGCAGTTTATGGGGACAGGGATCGGGGGGAAACACCATATATTTT	CASSLWGQGSGGNTIYF
TRBD1	TRBV9	NA	TRBJ1-3	TGTGCCAGCAGCCTCCGGGACAGGGGTGGTTTCGGAAACACCATATATTTT	CASSLRDRGGFGNTIYF
TRBD2	TRBV28	NA	TRBJ2-7	TGTGCCAGCAGCCTGGAACTAGCGGGAGTTACCTCCTACGAGCAGTACTTC	CASSLELAGVTSYEQYF
NA	TRBV25-1	few	TRBJ1-1	TGTGCCAGCGTAAGCGGGACGGATGTTGAAGCTTTCTTT	CASVSGTDVEAFF
TRBD2	TRBV7-6	NA	TRBJ2-1	TGTGCCAGCAGCTCCCCGCGGCTAGCGGGCAATGAGCAGTTCTTC	CASSSPRLAGNEQFF
TRBD1	TRBV23-1	NA	TRBJ1-5	TGCGCCAGCTATTACAGGGAGGACAGGAAAGGCAATCAGCCCCAGCATTTT	CASYYREDRKGNQPQHF
TRBD2	TRBV19	NA	TRBJ2-7	TGTGCCAGTACCGAGCGGGGGAGCTCCTACGAGCAGTACTTC	CASTERGSSYEQYF
NA	TRBV6-4	NA	TRBJ1-2	TGTGCCAGCAGTCGTACAGGGACGGGATATGGCTACACCTTC	CASSRTGTGYGYTF
TRBD1	TRBV6-1	NA	TRBJ1-1	TGTGCCAGCAGTGGACAGGGGCAGGGTGAAGCTTTCTTT	CASSGQGQGEAFF
TRBD2	TRBV9	NA	TRBJ2-1	TGTGCCAGCAGCGTTCGACTAGCGGGCCCAGAGCAGTTCTTC	CASSVRLAGPEQFF
NA	TRBV18	NA	TRBJ2-1	TGTGCCAGCTCACCAGGAGGCACGAGCTCCTACAATGAGCAGTTCTTC	CASSPGGTSSYNEQFF
NA	TRBV15	NA	TRBJ1-5	TGTGCCACCAGCAGGGAGAATCAGCCCCAGCATTTT	CATSRENQPQHF
NA	TRBV4-1	NA	TRBJ1-3	TGCGCCAGCACCCAGTCGATCGCGAGCTCTGGAAACACCATATATTTT	CASTQSIASSGNTIYF
TRBD2	TRBV9	NA	TRBJ2-7	TGTGCCAGCAGCGTAGGGACTAGCGGGAGATCCGAGCAGTACTTC	CASSVGTSGRSEQYF
TRBD1	TRBV20-1	NA	TRBJ1-2	TGCAGTGCCCGGACAGGGAATGGCTACACCTTC	CSARTGNGYTF
NA	TRBV19	NA	TRBJ1-1	TGTGCCAGTAGTCGGGTGAACACTGAAGCTTTCTTT	CASSRVNTEAFF
TRBD2	TRBV29-1	NA	TRBJ2-3	TGCAGCGTTGAACGGACTAGCGGGGCGGATACGCAGTATTTT	CSVERTSGADTQYF
TRBD2	TRBV9	NA	TRBJ2-7	TGTGCCAGCAGCGTAGGGGCTTTTGGCGGGAGGAGTTCCTACGAGCAGTACTTC	CASSVGAFGGRSSYEQYF
TRBD1	TRBV4-1	once	TRBJ2-7	TGCGCCAGCAGGAGTCGGACAGGGGCCTACGAGCAGTACTTC	CASRSRTGAYEQYF
TRBD1	TRBV11-2	NA	TRBJ2-2	TGTGCCAGCACCAAAGACAGGGGCACCGGGGAGCTGTTTTTT	CASTKDRGTGELFF
TRBD2	TRBV29-1	NA	TRBJ2-3	TGCAGCGTCTCGTTACTAGCGGCTAGCACAGATACGCAGTATTTT	CSVSLLAASTDTQYF
NA	TRBV7-2	NA	TRBJ2-7	TGTGCCAGCAGGGTTGTCCCAGCCTACGAGCAGTACTTC	CASRVVPAYEQYF
NA	TRBV6-6	NA	TRBJ2-2	TGTGCCAGCCGACAGGGAGGAGACACCGGGGGGCTGTTTTTT	CASRQGGDTGGLFF
TRBD1	TRBV30	NA	TRBJ2-7	TGTGCCTGGAGCGGGACAGACTACGAGCAGTACTTC	CAWSGTDYEQYF
TRBD2	TRBV15	NA	TRBJ2-3	TGTGCCACCAGCAGTAGCGGGTCTACAGATACGCAGTATTTT	CATSSSGSTDTQYF
TRBD1	TRBV29-1	NA	TRBJ2-6	TGCAGCGCTCTGACAGGGTTGGTGTCCGGGGCCAACGTCCTGACTTTC	CSALTGLVSGANVLTF
NA	TRBV7-2	NA	TRBJ1-5	TGTGCCAGCAGCCTACAGGGTTATAGCAATCAGCCCCAGCATTTT	CASSLQGYSNQPQHF
TRBD2	TRBV7-2	NA	TRBJ2-2	TGTGCCAGCAGTTACCAGCGGGGGGGTGCCGGGGAGCTGTTTTTT	CASSYQRGGAGELFF
NA	TRBV4-1	NA	TRBJ2-6	TGCGCCAGCAGCCAAGTTAGGGGCAGTCGGGCCAACGTCCTGACTTTC	CASSQVRGSRANVLTF
TRBD1	TRBV18	NA	TRBJ1-4	TGTGCCAGCTCACCGCCGACAGGGGGCGGCGAAAAACTGTTTTTT	CASSPPTGGGEKLFF
TRBD1	TRBV27	few	TRBJ2-7	TGTGCCAGCGGGGGACAGGGGGCATACGAGCAGTACTTC	CASGGQGAYEQYF
NA	TRBV18	NA	TRBJ1-2	TGTGCCAGCTCACCACCGGGGCTCGGGGAGGACTATGGCTACACCTTC	CASSPPGLGEDYGYTF
NA	TRBV18	NA	TRBJ1-2	TGTGCCAGCTCCGAGAGCAGGGCAGAAGGCTATGGCTACACCTTC	CASSESRAEGYGYTF
NA	TRBV5-1	NA	TRBJ1-4	TGCGCCAGCAGCTTGGGATCCGGACTTAATGAAAAACTGTTTTTT	CASSLGSGLNEKLFF
NA	TRBV5-6	NA	TRBJ1-5	TGTGCCAGCAGCTTGGCGGGGGGGGATCAGCCCCAGCATTTT	CASSLAGGDQPQHF
NA	TRBV2	NA	TRBJ2-7	TGTGCCAGCATCCGGGGATGCGAGCAGTACTTC	CASIRGCEQYF
NA	TRBV28	NA	TRBJ1-4	TGTGCCAGCAGTAACCAGGGTTCTAATGAAAAACTGTTTTTT	CASSNQGSNEKLFF
NA	TRBV7-9	once	TRBJ2-7	TGTGCCAGCAGCTTAGAATCCGTCTACGAGCAGTACTTC	CASSLESVYEQYF
TRBD1	TRBV2	NA	TRBJ1-2	TGTGCCAGCAGAAAGGACAGGGAGTATGGCTACACCTTC	CASRKDREYGYTF
NA	TRBV29-1	NA	TRBJ2-1	TGCAGCGTTGGGGGCATGGTAGCCGGCGATGAGCAGTTCTTC	CSVGGMVAGDEQFF
NA	TRBV21-1	once	TRBJ1-1	TGTGCCAGCAGCAATGGGACAGGGGAGGACACTGAAGCTTTCTTT	CASSNGTGEDTEAFF